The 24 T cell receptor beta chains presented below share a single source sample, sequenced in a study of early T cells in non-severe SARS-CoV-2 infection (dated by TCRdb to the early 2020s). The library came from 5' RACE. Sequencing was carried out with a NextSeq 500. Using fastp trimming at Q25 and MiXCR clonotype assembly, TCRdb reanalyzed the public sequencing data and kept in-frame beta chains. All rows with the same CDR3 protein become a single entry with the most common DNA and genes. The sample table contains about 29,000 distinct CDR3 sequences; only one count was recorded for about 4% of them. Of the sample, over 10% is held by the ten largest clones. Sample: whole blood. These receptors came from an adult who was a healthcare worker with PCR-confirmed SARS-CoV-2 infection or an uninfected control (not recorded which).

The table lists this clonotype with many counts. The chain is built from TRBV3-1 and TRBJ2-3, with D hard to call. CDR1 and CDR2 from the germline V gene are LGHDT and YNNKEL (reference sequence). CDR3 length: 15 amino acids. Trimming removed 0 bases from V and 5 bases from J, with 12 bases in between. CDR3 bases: TGTGCCAGCAGCCAAGACCCACGAACTGGAGATACGCAGTATTTT. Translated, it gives CASSQDPRTGDTQYF.

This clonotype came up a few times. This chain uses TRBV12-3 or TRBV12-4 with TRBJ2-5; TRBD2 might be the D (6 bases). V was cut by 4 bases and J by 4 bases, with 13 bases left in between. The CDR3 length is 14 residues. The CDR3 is CASSSGNSGETQYF. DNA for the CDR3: TGTGCCAGCAGTTCTGGTAATAGCGGAGAGACCCAGTACTTC.

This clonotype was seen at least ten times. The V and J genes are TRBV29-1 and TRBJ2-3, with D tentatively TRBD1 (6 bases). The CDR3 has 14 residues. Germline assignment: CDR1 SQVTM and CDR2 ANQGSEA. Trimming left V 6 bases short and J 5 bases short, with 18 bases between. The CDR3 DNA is TGCAGCGTCTCCCCATCAGGGGAAATAGATACGCAGTATTTT. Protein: CSVSPSGEIDTQYF.

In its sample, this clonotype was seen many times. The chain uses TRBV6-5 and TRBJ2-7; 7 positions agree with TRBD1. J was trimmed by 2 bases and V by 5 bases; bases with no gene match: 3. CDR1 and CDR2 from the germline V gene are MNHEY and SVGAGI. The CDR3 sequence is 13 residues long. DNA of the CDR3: TGTGCCAGCAGTAGACAGGGCACCTACGAGCAGTACTTC. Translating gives CASSRQGTYEQYF.

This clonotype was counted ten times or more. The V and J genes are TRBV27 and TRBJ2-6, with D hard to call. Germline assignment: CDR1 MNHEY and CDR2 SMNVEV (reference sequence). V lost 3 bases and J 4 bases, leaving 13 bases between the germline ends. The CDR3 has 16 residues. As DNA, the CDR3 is TGTGCCAGCAGTTTGTTATCTGTGGCCGGGGCCAACGTCCTGACTTTC. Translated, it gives CASSLLSVAGANVLTF.

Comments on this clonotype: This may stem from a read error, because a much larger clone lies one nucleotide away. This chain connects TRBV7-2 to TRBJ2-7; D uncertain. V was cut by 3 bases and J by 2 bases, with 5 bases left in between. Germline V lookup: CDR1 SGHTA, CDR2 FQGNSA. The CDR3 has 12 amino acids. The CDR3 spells CTSSFSTYEQYF. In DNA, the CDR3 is TGTACCAGCAGCTTTTCTACCTACGAGCAGTACTTC.

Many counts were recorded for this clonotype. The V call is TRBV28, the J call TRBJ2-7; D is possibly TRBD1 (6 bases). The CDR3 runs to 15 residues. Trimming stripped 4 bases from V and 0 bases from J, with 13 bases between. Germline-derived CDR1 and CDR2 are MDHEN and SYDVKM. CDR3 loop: CASSSPDRSSYEQYV. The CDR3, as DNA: TGTGCCAGCAGTTCCCCCGACAGGAGCTCCTACGAGCAGTACGTC.

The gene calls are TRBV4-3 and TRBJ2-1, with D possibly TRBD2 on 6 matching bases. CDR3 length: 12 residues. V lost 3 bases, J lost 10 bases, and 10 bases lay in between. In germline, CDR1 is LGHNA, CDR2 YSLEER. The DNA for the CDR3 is TGCGCCAGCAGCCACGGGGGTCGAGAGCAGTTCTTC. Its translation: CASSHGGREQFF.

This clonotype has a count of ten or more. CDR3 nucleotides: TGTGCCAGCAGCTGGGTGAACACTGAAGCTTTCTTT. It is translated as CASSWVNTEAFF. The chain couples TRBV7-9 to TRBJ1-1, with unresolved D. This CDR3 comprises 12 residues. Germline loops: CDR1 SEHNR, CDR2 FQNEAQ (reference sequence). V was clipped by 4 bases and J by 0 bases, with 3 bases between them.

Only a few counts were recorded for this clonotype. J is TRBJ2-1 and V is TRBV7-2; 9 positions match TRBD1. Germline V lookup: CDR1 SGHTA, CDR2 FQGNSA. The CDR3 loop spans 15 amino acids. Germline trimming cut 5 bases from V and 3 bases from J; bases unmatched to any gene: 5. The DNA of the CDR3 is TGTGCCAGCAGCCCGGGACAGGGAGGCTACAATGAGCAGTTCTTC. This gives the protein CASSPGQGGYNEQFF.

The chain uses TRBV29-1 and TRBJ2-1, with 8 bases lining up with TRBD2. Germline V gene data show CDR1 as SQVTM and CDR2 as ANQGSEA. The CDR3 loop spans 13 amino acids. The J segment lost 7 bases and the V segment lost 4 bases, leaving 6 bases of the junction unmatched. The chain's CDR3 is CSVVLAAENEQFF. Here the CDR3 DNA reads TGCAGCGTTGTACTAGCGGCAGAAAATGAGCAGTTCTTC.

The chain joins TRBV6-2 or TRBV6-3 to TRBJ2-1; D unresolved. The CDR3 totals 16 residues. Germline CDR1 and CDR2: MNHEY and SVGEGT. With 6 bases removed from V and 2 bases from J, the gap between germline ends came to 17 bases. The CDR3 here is CASSFYVQAPYNEQFF. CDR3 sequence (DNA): TGTGCCAGCAGCTTTTACGTCCAGGCCCCCTACAATGAGCAGTTCTTC.

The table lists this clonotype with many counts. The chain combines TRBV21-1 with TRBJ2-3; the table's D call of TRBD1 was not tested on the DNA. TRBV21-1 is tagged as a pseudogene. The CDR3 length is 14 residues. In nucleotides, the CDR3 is TGTGCCAGCAGCAACGGAACAACCGGGGATACGCAGTATTTT. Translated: CASSNGTTGDTQYF.

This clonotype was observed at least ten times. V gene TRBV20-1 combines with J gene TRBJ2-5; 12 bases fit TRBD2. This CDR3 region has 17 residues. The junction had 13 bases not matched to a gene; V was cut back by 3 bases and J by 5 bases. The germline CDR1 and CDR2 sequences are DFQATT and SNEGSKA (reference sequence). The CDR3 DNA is TGCAGTGCTAGCCCCAATCCCCTAGCGGGAGGGCCTGAGACCCAGTACTTC. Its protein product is CSASPNPLAGGPETQYF.

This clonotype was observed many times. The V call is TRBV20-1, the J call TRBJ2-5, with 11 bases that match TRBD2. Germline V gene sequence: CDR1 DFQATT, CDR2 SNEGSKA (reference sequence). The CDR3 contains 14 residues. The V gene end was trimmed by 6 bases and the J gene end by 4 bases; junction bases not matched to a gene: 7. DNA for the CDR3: TGCAGTGCCCGTACTAGCGGGAGTCGAGAGACCCAGTACTTC. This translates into CSARTSGSRETQYF.

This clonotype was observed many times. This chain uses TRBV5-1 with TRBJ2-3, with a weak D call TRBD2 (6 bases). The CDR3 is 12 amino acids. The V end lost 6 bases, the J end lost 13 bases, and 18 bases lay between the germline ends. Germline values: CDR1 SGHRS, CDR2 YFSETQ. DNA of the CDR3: TGCGCCAGCAACCTCGCGGAGGGCCATAAGTATTTT. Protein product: CASNLAEGHKYF.

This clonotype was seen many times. The CDR3 loop reads CASSRTFTYEQYF. The CDR3 DNA reads as TGTGCCAGCTCCCGGACTTTTACCTACGAGCAGTACTTC. The chain employs TRBV19 and TRBJ2-7; D possibly corresponds to TRBD2 (5 bases). The germline gives CDR1 LNHDA, CDR2 SQIVND (reference sequence). This CDR3 is 13 amino acids long. Trimming left V 9 bases short and J 2 bases short, with 14 bases between.

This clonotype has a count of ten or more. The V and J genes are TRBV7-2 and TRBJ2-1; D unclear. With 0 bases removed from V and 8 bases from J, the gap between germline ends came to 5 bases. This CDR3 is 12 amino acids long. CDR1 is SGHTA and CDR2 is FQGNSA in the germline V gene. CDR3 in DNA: TGTGCCAGCAGCTTAGCGGGATATGAGCAGTTCTTC. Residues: CASSLAGYEQFF.

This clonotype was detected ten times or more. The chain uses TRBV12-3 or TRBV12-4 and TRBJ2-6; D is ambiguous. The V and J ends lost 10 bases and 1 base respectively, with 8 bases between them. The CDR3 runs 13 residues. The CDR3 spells CATKDSGANVLTF. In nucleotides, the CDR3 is TGTGCCACCAAGGATTCTGGGGCCAACGTCCTGACTTTC.

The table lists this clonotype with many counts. CDR3 in DNA: TGTGCCAGCAGGCCTACGGGACTAGCGTTTTACAATGAGCAGTTCTTC. Translating gives CASRPTGLAFYNEQFF. The rearrangement joins TRBV6-6 to TRBJ2-1; 10 positions agree with TRBD2. The CDR3 is 16 amino acids. The V gene's germline CDR1 is MNHNY and CDR2 SVGAGI (reference sequence). The trim removed 6 bases at V and 4 bases at J, leaving 9 bases unmatched.

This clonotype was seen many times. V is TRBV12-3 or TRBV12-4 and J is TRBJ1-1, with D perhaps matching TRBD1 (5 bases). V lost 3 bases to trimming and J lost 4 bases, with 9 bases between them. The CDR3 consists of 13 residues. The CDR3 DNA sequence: TGTGCCAGCAGTTTGGGAGGGGTCACTGAAGCTTTCTTT. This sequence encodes CASSLGGVTEAFF.

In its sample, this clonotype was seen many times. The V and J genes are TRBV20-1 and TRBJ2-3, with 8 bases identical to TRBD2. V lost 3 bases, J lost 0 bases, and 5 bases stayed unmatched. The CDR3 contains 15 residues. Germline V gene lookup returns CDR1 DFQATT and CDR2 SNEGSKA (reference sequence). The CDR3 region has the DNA TGCAGTGCTAGTTCCCCTAGCGGGAGCACAGATACGCAGTATTTT. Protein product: CSASSPSGSTDTQYF.

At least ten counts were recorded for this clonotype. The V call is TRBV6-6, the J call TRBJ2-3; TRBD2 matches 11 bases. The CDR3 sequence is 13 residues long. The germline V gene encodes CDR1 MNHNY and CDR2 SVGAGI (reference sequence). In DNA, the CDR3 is TGTGCAGTTCTAGCGGGAGGTGCAGATACGCAGTATTTT. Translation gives CAVLAGGADTQYF.

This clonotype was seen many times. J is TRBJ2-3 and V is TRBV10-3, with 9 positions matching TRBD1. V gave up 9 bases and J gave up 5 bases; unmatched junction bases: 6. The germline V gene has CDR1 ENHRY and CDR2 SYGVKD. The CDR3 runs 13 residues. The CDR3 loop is CAIRTGEGDTQYF. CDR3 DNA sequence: TGTGCCATACGGACAGGGGAGGGAGATACGCAGTATTTT.